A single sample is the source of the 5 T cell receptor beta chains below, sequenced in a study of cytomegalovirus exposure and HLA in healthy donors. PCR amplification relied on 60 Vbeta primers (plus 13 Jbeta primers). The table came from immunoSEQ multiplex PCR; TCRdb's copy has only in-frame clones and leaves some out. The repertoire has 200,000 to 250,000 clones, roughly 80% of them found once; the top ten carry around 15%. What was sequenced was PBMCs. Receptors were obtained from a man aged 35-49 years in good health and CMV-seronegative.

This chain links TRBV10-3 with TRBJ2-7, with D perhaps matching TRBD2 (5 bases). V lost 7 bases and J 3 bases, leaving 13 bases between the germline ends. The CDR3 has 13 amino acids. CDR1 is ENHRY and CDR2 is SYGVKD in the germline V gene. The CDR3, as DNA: TGTGCCATCACCCGGGAATACAACTACGAGCAGTACTTC. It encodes CAITREYNYEQYF.

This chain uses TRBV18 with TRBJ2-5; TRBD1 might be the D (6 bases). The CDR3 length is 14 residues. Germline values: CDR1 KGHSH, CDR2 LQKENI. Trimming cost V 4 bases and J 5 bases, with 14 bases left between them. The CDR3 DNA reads TGTGCCAGCTCACGACAGGACACTGTGGAGACCCAGTACTTC. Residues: CASSRQDTVETQYF.

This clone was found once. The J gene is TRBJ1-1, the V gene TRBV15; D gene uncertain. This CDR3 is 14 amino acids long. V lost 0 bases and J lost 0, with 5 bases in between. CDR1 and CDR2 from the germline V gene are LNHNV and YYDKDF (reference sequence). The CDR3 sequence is CATSRDSVNTEAFF. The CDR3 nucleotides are TGTGCCACCAGCAGAGATTCAGTGAACACTGAAGCTTTCTTT.

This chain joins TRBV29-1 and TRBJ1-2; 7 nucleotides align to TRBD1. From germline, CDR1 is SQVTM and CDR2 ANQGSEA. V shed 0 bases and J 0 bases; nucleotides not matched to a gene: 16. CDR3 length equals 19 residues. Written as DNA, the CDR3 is TGCAGCGTTGAAGATCGGGGGACAGTCTCACTCCAATCTAACTATGGCTACACCTTC. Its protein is CSVEDRGTVSLQSNYGYTF.

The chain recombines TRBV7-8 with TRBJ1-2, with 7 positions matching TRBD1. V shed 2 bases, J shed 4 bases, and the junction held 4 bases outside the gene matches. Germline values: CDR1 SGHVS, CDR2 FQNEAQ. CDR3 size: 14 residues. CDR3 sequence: CASSLTTGSYGYTF. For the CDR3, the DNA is TGTGCCAGCAGCTTAACGACAGGGAGCTATGGCTACACCTTC.